Presented here are 12 T cell receptor beta chains from one specimen sequenced in a study of radiation and T cells in renal cell carcinoma. Treatment specified: treatment-naive control, cytoreductive nephrectomy. Profiled with immunoSEQ multiplex PCR; TCRdb holds only in-frame clones, not every one. The sample gives roughly 3,700 clones, more than 70% of which show up once; more than 7% is in the top ten. This specimen was tumor tissue, taken from a patient whose treatment was nephrectomy without radiotherapy. These receptors were taken from a man aged 45-65 years with renal cell carcinoma.

The count of this clone is one. V gene TRBV6-1 combines with J gene TRBJ2-7; maybe TRBD2 (7 bases). The CDR3 is 14 amino acids. Trimming cost V 2 bases and J 7 bases, with 15 bases left between them. From germline, CDR1 is MNHNS and CDR2 SASEGT. Written as DNA, the CDR3 is TGTGCCAGCAGTGAACGGGGGGCGGGTACGGAGCAGTACTTC. It yields the protein CASSERGAGTEQYF.

The rearrangement joins TRBV6-6 to TRBJ2-5, with 11 bases lining up with TRBD2. This CDR3 spans 15 amino acids. V lost 2 bases, J lost 5 bases, and 4 bases stayed unmatched. Germline V gives CDR1 MNHNY, CDR2 SVGAGI (reference sequence). The CDR3 here is CASSYERTSGETQYF. DNA for the CDR3: TGTGCCAGCAGTTACGAGAGGACTAGCGGGGAGACCCAGTACTTC.

The V and J genes are TRBV29-1 and TRBJ1-1; TRBD1 is a possible D gene (5 bases). Germline V lookup: CDR1 SQVTM, CDR2 ANQGSEA. The CDR3 runs 10 residues. The V end was cut by 6 bases, the J end by 11 bases, with 13 bases between. CDR3 bases: TGCAGCGTCGCTCGGGACTCTGCTTTCTTT. Translating it yields CSVARDSAFF.

The chain combines TRBV28 with TRBJ2-7; TRBD2 aligns across 9 bases. CDR3 length equals 14 residues. Trimming removed 3 bases from V and 2 bases from J; junction bases left unmatched: 2. CDR1 MDHEN and CDR2 SYDVKM come from the germline V gene. CDR3 amino acids: CASSFAGGPYEQYF. The CDR3 DNA reads as TGTGCCAGCAGTTTCGCGGGAGGGCCCTACGAGCAGTACTTC.

The rearrangement links TRBV11-3 to TRBJ2-1; TRBD2 is a possible D gene (6 bases). Germline values: CDR1 SGHNT, CDR2 YENEEA. Trimming took off 4 bases at V and 7 bases at J, with 20 bases between the two ends. CDR3 length equals 16 residues. CDR3 loop: CASSSPTSRSLNEQFF. In nucleotides, the CDR3 is TGTGCCAGCAGCTCCCCCACTAGCAGGTCCCTTAATGAGCAGTTCTTC. The full variable domain, in which reference TRBV11-3 and TRBJ2-1 provide the parts outside the CDR3, is EAGVVQSPRYKIIEKKQPVAFWCNPISGHNTLYWYLQNLGQGPELLIRYENEEAVDDSQLPKDRFSAERLKGVDSTLKIQPAELGDSAVYLCASSSPTSRSLNEQFFGPGTRLTVL.

This chain uses TRBV10-2 with TRBJ2-5; 11 bases map to TRBD2. This CDR3 has 14 residues. Germline V gives CDR1 WSHSY, CDR2 SAAADI. The trim removed 4 bases at V and 4 bases at J, leaving 2 bases unmatched. CDR3 residues: CASSALAGGETQYF. The DNA of the CDR3 is TGCGCCAGCAGTGCGCTAGCGGGAGGAGAGACCCAGTACTTC.

The chain combines TRBV4-3 with TRBJ2-7, with 9 bases lining up with TRBD2. The germline CDR1 and CDR2 sequences are LGHNA and YSLEER. J was trimmed by 2 bases and V by 3 bases; bases with no gene match: 5. The CDR3 sequence is 15 residues long. The CDR3 nucleotides are TGCGCCAGCAGCCAGGGGCGGGAGGGCCCCTACGAGCAGTACTTC. This sequence encodes CASSQGREGPYEQYF.

V and J are TRBV11-3 and TRBJ2-1, with 14 bases that match TRBD2. The CDR3 extends over 15 amino acids. Looked up from germline, CDR1 is SGHNT and CDR2 is YENEEA. J lost 7 bases, V lost 5 bases, and 4 bases had no gene match. CDR3 protein: CASSPGLAGANEQFF. CDR3 in DNA: TGTGCCAGCAGCCCGGGACTAGCGGGAGCGAATGAGCAGTTCTTC.

This sequence joins TRBV27 and TRBJ1-1; 8 bases are a match to TRBD1. CDR1 and CDR2 from the germline V gene are MNHEY and SMNVEV (reference sequence). After removal of 5 bases from V and 1 base from J, the junction contained 6 bases not matched to a gene. The CDR3 length is 15 residues. The CDR3 sequence: CASSPRQGPNTEAFF. The DNA for the CDR3 is TGTGCCAGCAGTCCACGACAGGGGCCGAACACTGAAGCTTTCTTT.

V is TRBV5-1 and J is TRBJ2-1, with 9 bases aligning to TRBD2. Germline lookup yields CDR1 SGHRS and CDR2 YFSETQ. This CDR3 has 14 residues. V trimming: 5 bases; J trimming: 5 bases; junction bases outside the gene matches: 5. CDR3 amino acids: CASSLAGPDNEQFF. The DNA of the CDR3 is TGCGCCAGCAGTCTAGCGGGGCCCGACAATGAGCAGTTCTTC.

CDR3 residues: CATSRAPGNTQYF. CDR3 DNA: TGTGCCACCAGCAGAGCACCGGGTAATACGCAGTATTTT. The chain has TRBV15 and TRBJ2-3; D not certain. V lost 1 base and J lost 7, with 9 bases in between. The CDR3 contains 13 residues. Per the germline V gene, CDR1 is LNHNV and CDR2 is YYDKDF (reference sequence).

This sequence joins TRBV2 and TRBJ2-7, with D tentatively TRBD2 (7 bases). The CDR3 covers 13 residues. V lost 3 bases and J lost 5, with 11 bases in between. Per germline, CDR1 SNHLY and CDR2 FYNNEI. CDR3 DNA sequence: TGTGCCAGCAGTGAGAGGGGGGGCGACGAGCAGTACTTC. Translated, it gives CASSERGGDEQYF.